Listed below are T cell receptor beta chains from one sample, sequenced in a study of response to subunit inactivated influenza vaccine. TCRdb used MiXCR to reprocess the RT-PCR reads, holding one entry per CDR3 protein. The sample has about 310,000 distinct CDR3 sequences, about 20% seen once. Specimen: PBMCs from blood, collected approximately 20 months after vaccination. The source of these receptors is a man aged 45 to 75 who received an inactivated influenza vaccine. CDR3s include the opening cysteine and the closing phenylalanine or tryptophan. The D gene is left open where the match is weak. A clone size is listed for some rows: how often the clone was seen (once, few, many), or a class if it is expanded.

clone size,V gene,J gene,D gene,CDR3 protein
.,TRBV12-3/TRBV12-4,TRBJ1-1,.,CASSLWGANTEAFF
.,TRBV6-1,TRBJ2-1,.,CASSPWLYNEQFF
few,TRBV5-1,TRBJ2-1,.,CASSLWVGDNEQFF
few,TRBV6-2/TRBV6-3,TRBJ1-5,.,CASSPVGPAPNQPQHF
.,TRBV30,TRBJ1-5,.,CAWSGGVQPQHF
.,TRBV29-1,TRBJ2-1,.,CSADEQFF
few,TRBV7-2,TRBJ1-4,.,CASSLMTGEKLFF
.,TRBV14,TRBJ2-5,.,CASSQTQETQYF
.,TRBV6-6,TRBJ2-1,.,CASSTDDPEQFF
few,TRBV20-1,TRBJ2-1,TRBD2,CSASPGLAGGPHNEQFF
few,TRBV28,TRBJ2-1,.,CASIGGRYNEQFF
.,TRBV3-1,TRBJ1-1,.,CASSRVGGGGTEAFF
.,TRBV20-1,TRBJ1-2,.,CSARDLTHGYTF
.,TRBV4-3,TRBJ2-2,.,CASSQDISGPNTGELFF
few,TRBV11-2,TRBJ2-1,.,CASSLIRGPYNEQFF
many,TRBV20-1,TRBJ1-2,TRBD1,CSARGRDRETYTF
few,TRBV27,TRBJ1-1,.,CASSLMGGAVTEAFF
many,TRBV12-3/TRBV12-4,TRBJ2-1,TRBD1,CASSMGTVVLF
.,TRBV21-1,TRBJ1-5,.,CASSKEGDGNYSNQPQHF
.,TRBV3-1,TRBJ2-2,TRBD2,CASSQEKYPLSGGAGELFF
.,TRBV19,TRBJ2-7,.,CASGQSYEQYF
.,TRBV24-1,TRBJ2-2,.,CATSDPMVQGGELFF
few,TRBV7-6,TRBJ1-5,.,CASSLDGVGNQPQHF
few,TRBV10-3,TRBJ2-1,TRBD2,CATLGWAGGWDEQFF
.,TRBV5-5,TRBJ2-3,TRBD2,CASSLNGRSTDTQYF
many,TRBV7-8,TRBJ1-2,TRBD1,CASSLIGQGGGYTF
many,TRBV20-1,TRBJ2-3,.,CSARDRRAQYF
.,TRBV29-1,TRBJ1-3,.,CSAVRGGGNTIYF
.,TRBV29-1,TRBJ2-7,TRBD1,CSVVTGGLTYEQYF
few,TRBV20-1,TRBJ2-1,TRBD2,CSAGDSGRAASYNEQFF
.,TRBV6-2/TRBV6-3,TRBJ1-1,TRBD1,CASTDRGRTEAFF
few,TRBV11-2,TRBJ2-1,.,CASSPVRSHNEQFF
few,TRBV28,TRBJ1-1,.,CASSFSGPTEAFF
.,TRBV7-2,TRBJ1-5,.,CASSPYRDQPQHF
many,TRBV20-1,TRBJ1-1,TRBD1,CSATPGTGSNTEAFF
many,TRBV6-5,TRBJ1-1,TRBD1,CASSFHRGLNTEAFF
many,TRBV28,TRBJ1-3,TRBD1,CASSPGGSGNTIYF
.,TRBV7-8,TRBJ1-5,TRBD1,CASSLVQGGNSNQPQHF
many,TRBV12-3/TRBV12-4,TRBJ2-2,.,CASRPLQGGGGELFF
few,TRBV7-3,TRBJ1-6,.,CASSLSGLTNSPLHF
.,TRBV2,TRBJ2-3,TRBD1,CASSTGVADTQYF
.,TRBV29-1,TRBJ1-3,.,CSVDAGSNTIYF
few,TRBV20-1,TRBJ2-7,TRBD2,CSATDRLAAYYEQYF
many,TRBV20-1,TRBJ1-5,.,CSARDGSEGAQHF
.,TRBV2,TRBJ1-3,.,CASSAQGTFSGNTIYF
few,TRBV20-1,TRBJ2-7,.,CSARPIRSPREQYF
.,TRBV20-1,TRBJ2-3,.,CSARELSRADTDTQYF
.,TRBV4-2,TRBJ2-2,TRBD2,CASSQLSGRTGELFF
many,TRBV2,TRBJ1-1,.,CASSVALRRPMNTEAFF